A single TCR beta chain is shown here with its context. The data stem from a study of shared T cell receptors in the human thymus. Some clones are missing from TCRdb's copy, which holds only in-frame ones; the method was immunoSEQ multiplex PCR. This table holds hundreds of thousands of clones, over 75% found once. V lost 0 bases to trimming and J lost 7 bases, with 16 bases between them. This CDR3 spans 16 amino acids. The germline gives CDR1 SGHTA, CDR2 FQGNSA. Separately, the same data were catalogued under a study of human thymus T cells.

The V and J genes are TRBV7-2 and TRBJ1-5; D remains unclear. Sample: thymocytes. This TCR derives from a boy in the first two years of life with a congenital heart defect. Here the CDR3 reads CASSLAPPPTGQPQHF. CDR3 sequence (DNA): TGTGCCAGCAGCTTAGCGCCCCCCCCGACGGGGCAGCCCCAGCATTTT.